This TCR beta chain was observed in a study of blood T cell repertoires in COVID-19. The ends lost 5 bases at V and 6 bases at J; junction bases unmatched: 5. The germline V gene has CDR1 SGHVS and CDR2 FNYEAQ. The CDR3 extends over 16 amino acids. In the source study's methods: Amplification of reference gene primers provided the estimated nucleated cell counts. Some clones are missing from TCRdb's copy, which holds only in-frame ones; the method was immunoSEQ multiplex PCR. V and J calls plus clone size are reproduced from that table; the DNA served to infer D and trimming. The sample lists roughly 140,000 clones; about 80% were seen once.

The rearrangement joins TRBV7-6 to TRBJ2-2; 14 bases line up with TRBD2. Input material: PBMCs or T cells enriched from blood (not recorded which). The sequence derives from a woman aged 18-29 years who had been exposed to COVID-19. The DNA for the CDR3 is TGTGCCAGCAGCCCGACTAGCGGGAGGGTCGCCGGGGAGCTGTTTTTT. Its protein is CASSPTSGRVAGELFF. The full variable domain, in which reference TRBV7-6 and TRBJ2-2 provide the parts outside the CDR3, is GAGVSQSPRYKVTKRGQDVALRCDPISGHVSLYWYRQALGQGPEFLTYFNYEAQQDKSGLPNDRFSAERPEGSISTLTIQRTEQRDSAMYRCASSPTSGRVAGELFFGEGSRLTVL.